One sample yielded the 9 T cell receptor beta chains listed below, sequenced in a study of cytomegalovirus exposure and HLA in healthy donors. A multiplex PCR was run with 60 Vbeta primers and 13 Jbeta primers. Sequencing used immunoSEQ multiplex PCR; TCRdb keeps in-frame clones, though not all of them. The sample lists 100,000 to 150,000 clones, about 74% seen once, with around 6.6% in the top ten. The sequencing input was PBMCs. The receptors were gathered from a man aged 35 to 55 in good health and CMV-seropositive.

This rearrangement joins TRBV27 to TRBJ2-5; D is possibly TRBD1 (6 bases). The CDR3 is 14 residues long. Trimming left V 4 bases short and J 1 base short, with 10 bases between. Per germline, CDR1 MNHEY and CDR2 SMNVEV (reference sequence). The CDR3 DNA is TGTGCCAGCAGTTCCCGGACAGTCCAAGAGACCCAGTACTTC. The encoded protein is CASSSRTVQETQYF.

J is TRBJ2-3 and V is TRBV28; D is undetermined. Looked up from germline, CDR1 is MDHEN and CDR2 is SYDVKM. The CDR3 runs 12 residues. Trimming left V 6 bases short and J 6 bases short, with 10 bases between. The CDR3 DNA reads as TGTGCCAGCAGACAACTAAGGGATACGCAGTATTTT. Its translation: CASRQLRDTQYF. Variable domain in full (rest from reference TRBV28 and TRBJ2-3): DVKVTQSSRYLVKRTGEKVFLECVQDMDHENMFWYRQDPGLGLRLIYFSYDVKMKEKGDIPEGYSVSREKKERFSLILESASTNQTSMYLCASRQLRDTQYFGPGTRLTVL.

This clone was recorded only once. This sample also contains other DNA sequences that code for the same CDR3. The chain couples TRBV19 to TRBJ2-3; 10 bases are a match to TRBD2. The CDR3 runs to 16 residues. The V segment lost 3 bases and the J segment 2 bases; nucleotides outside the gene matches: 5. CDR1 LNHDA and CDR2 SQIVND come from the germline V gene (reference sequence). CDR3 sequence reads: CASSILAGGVTDTQYF. CDR3 bases: TGTGCCAGTAGTATCTTAGCGGGAGGTGTCACAGATACGCAGTATTTT.

This clone has just one count. The genes are TRBV18 and TRBJ2-3, with 11 bases lining up with TRBD1. This CDR3 spans 17 amino acids. Germline values: CDR1 KGHSH, CDR2 LQKENI. Trimming at V came to 1 base and at J to 4 bases, leaving 7 bases not matched to a gene. The DNA of the CDR3 is TGTGCCAGCTCACCACTATGGACAGGGGGCATTGCAGATACGCAGTATTTT. Encoded protein: CASSPLWTGGIADTQYF.

The gene calls are TRBV5-1 and TRBJ1-1, with a weak D call TRBD1 (5 bases). The CDR3 runs 15 residues. V lost 0 bases to trimming and J lost 5 bases, with 14 bases between them. Looked up from germline, CDR1 is SGHRS and CDR2 is YFSETQ. CDR3 amino acids: CASSLERTRSTEAFF. The CDR3 coding sequence is TGCGCCAGCAGCTTGGAACGGACAAGATCGACTGAAGCTTTCTTT.

The chain couples TRBV28 to TRBJ2-5, with D possibly TRBD1 on 6 matching bases. CDR3 size: 17 residues. From germline, CDR1 is MDHEN and CDR2 SYDVKM. Trimming left V 3 bases short and J 2 bases short, with 19 bases between. In DNA, the CDR3 is TGTGCCAGCAGTTTGGGGGCGGCAGACAGGTTTCAAGAGACCCAGTACTTC. Amino acids: CASSLGAADRFQETQYF.

This chain links TRBV30 with TRBJ1-3, with 7 bases identical to TRBD1. This CDR3 region has 15 residues. J lost 3 bases, V lost 0 bases, and 5 bases had no gene match. Germline assignment: CDR1 GTSNPN and CDR2 SVGIG (reference sequence). The CDR3 DNA reads as TGTGCCTGGAGTGTGGGCAGGGGGTATGGAAACACCATATATTTT. The encoded protein is CAWSVGRGYGNTIYF.

As for this clone: The junction departs from germline at one end; a sequencing error may be responsible. The chain employs TRBV5-1 and TRBJ2-2, with D perhaps assigned TRBD1 or TRBD2 (5 bases each). There are 15 residues in the CDR3. The germline gives CDR1 SGHRS, CDR2 YFSETQ. The CDR3 is CAGRRTIGNTGELFF. CDR3 bases: TGCGCCGGCAGGAGGACAATCGGGAACACCGGGGAGCTGTTTTTT.

This clone came up once. J is TRBJ2-3 and V is TRBV11-2; D call uncertain. Trimming pared 3 bases from V and 0 bases from J, leaving 4 bases between. The CDR3 sequence is 13 residues long. Germline V CDR1 and CDR2: SGHAT, FQNNGV. The CDR3 protein is CASSFSSTDTQYF. CDR3 sequence (DNA): TGTGCCAGCAGCTTTTCTAGCACAGATACGCAGTATTTT.